In its sample, the clone carrying this TCR beta chain was seen many times. Its target is not known. Researchers amplified the TCR beta CDR3 regions from RNA transcripts. Carried out on the TCR CDR3, a first-round RT-PCR used the HTBI primer set. TCRdb analysed the multiplex PCR reads with MiXCR anew, one entry per CDR3 protein. The data show about 720,000 distinct CDR3 sequences, around 20% seen once. This specimen belongs to a study of T cells in Graves' hyperthyroidism and ophthalmopathy. General study findings and limits: Within blood appeared most thyroid clonotypes that had expanded above 0.001.

Newly diagnosed hyperthyroidism, duration under 2 months, in patients aged 18 to 65. Thyroid ultrasound, orbital computed tomography, clinical symptoms, and serum thyroxine and TRAb underpinned diagnoses. The PBMCs studied were ones that came from 10 ml fresh peripheral blood. Input material: blood. This TCR was sampled from a woman aged 50 to 60 with Graves' hyperthyroidism that later progressed to Graves' ophthalmopathy.

The CDR3 here is CASTPGSSYNEQFF. The CDR3 DNA reads TGTGCCAGCACCCCGGGGTCCTCCTACAATGAGCAGTTCTTC. The chain couples TRBV6-1 to TRBJ2-1; tentatively, D is TRBD2 (5 bases). Trimming removed 7 bases from V and 0 bases from J, with 10 bases in between. The germline CDR1 and CDR2 sequences are MNHNS and SASEGT. The CDR3 runs to 14 residues.